Sequencing of this T cell receptor beta chain was carried out in a study of blood T cells in healthy people across ages. Study context: Capture via template switching afforded approximately one barcoded beta molecule per two T cells. General study points: Naive CD4+ cell counts and diversity both ran higher in long-lived than in aged donors.

The use of a sample-barcoded 5' primer and a J-beta primer mix characterized a second PCR of about 6 to 11 cycles. Unique molecular identifiers of 12 random nucleotides labeled each cDNA. TCRdb passed the 5' RACE reads through MiXCR, listing each CDR3 protein once. The sample carries hundreds of thousands of distinct CDR3 sequences, approximately 43% recorded once. Note on this clonotype: No antigen is known for it.

The CDR3 contains 14 residues. Each donor's blood draw was approximately 10 milliliters of peripheral blood. This receptor was obtained from a woman aged 55 to 70 in good health. The genes are TRBV21-1 and TRBJ1-4; the D segment call TRBD1 is taken from the table without a DNA check. TRBV21-1 is deemed a pseudogene. What was sequenced was blood. For the CDR3, the DNA is TGTGCCAGCAGCAACCCTGGACAGAATGAAAAACTGTTTTTT. Its translation is CASSNPGQNEKLFF.